The 21 T cell receptor beta chains listed next were all sequenced from one sample in a study of ipilimumab plus nivolumab after autologous stem cell transplantation. Method: immunoSEQ multiplex PCR; TCRdb's copy keeps in-frame clones and lacks some. The sample holds 15,000 to 20,000 clones, approximately 85% seen once. The material sequenced was PBMCs, taken in a trial of ipilimumab plus nivolumab as post-transplant consolidation. These receptors came from a male donor with diffuse large B-cell lymphoma.

This clone was seen once. The CDR3 nucleotides read TGTGCCAGCAGTTACTTGGAAGACAGGGCCTACGAGCAGTACTTC. Translating it yields CASSYLEDRAYEQYF. The chain recombines TRBV6-6 with TRBJ2-7; 7 bases align to TRBD1. V shed 1 base, J shed 2 bases, and the junction held 5 bases outside the gene matches. This CDR3 spans 15 amino acids. Per the germline V gene, CDR1 is MNHNY and CDR2 is SVGAGI (reference sequence).

This chain joins TRBV2 and TRBJ2-1; D not certain. Between the trimmed V and J ends, which lost 6 bases and 5 bases, there was a span of 11 bases. The CDR3 is 13 amino acids. Germline V CDR1 and CDR2: SNHLY, FYNNEI. In nucleotides, the CDR3 is TGTGCCAGCAGGGCCAATAGAGACAATGAGCAGTTCTTC. Encoded protein: CASRANRDNEQFF.

The genes are TRBV30 and TRBJ2-5, with D perhaps assigned TRBD1 or TRBD2 (5 bases each). This CDR3 is built from 15 residues. Trimming took 2 bases from V and 7 from J, leaving 20 bases between them. In germline, CDR1 is GTSNPN, CDR2 SVGIG (reference sequence). For the CDR3, the DNA is TGTGCCTGGAGTCCCAGGGCGGCGGGTGGAGGGACCCAGTACTTC. Residues: CAWSPRAAGGGTQYF. Looking up the rest from reference TRBV30 and TRBJ2-5 gives the full variable domain: SQTIHQWPATLVQPVGSPLSLECTVEGTSNPNLYWYRQAAGRGLQLLFYSVGIGQISSEVPQNLSASRPQDRQFILSSKKLLLSDSGFYLCAWSPRAAGGGTQYFGPGTRLLVL.

This clone was observed a few times. The chain employs TRBV5-4 and TRBJ2-6; the D gene is possibly TRBD2 (5 bases). This CDR3 comprises 17 residues. The V and J ends lost 3 bases and 3 bases respectively, with 16 bases between them. The germline V gene encodes CDR1 SGHNT and CDR2 YYREEE (reference sequence). CDR3 protein: CASSSLSSPSGANVLTF. The CDR3 bases are TGTGCCAGCAGCTCCCTTTCTAGCCCAAGTGGGGCCAACGTCCTGACTTTC. Variable domain in full (rest from reference TRBV5-4 and TRBJ2-6): ETGVTQSPTHLIKTRGQQVTLRCSSQSGHNTVSWYQQALGQGPQFIFQYYREEENGRGNFPPRFSGLQFPNYSSELNVNALELDDSALYLCASSSLSSPSGANVLTFGAGSRLTVL.

J is TRBJ1-1 and V is TRBV7-8; 7 bases line up with TRBD1. Germline V gene data show CDR1 as SGHVS and CDR2 as FQNEAQ. V lost 5 bases and J lost 0; bases outside the gene matches: 12. The CDR3 contains 17 residues. The CDR3 region is CASSPGRPGGLNTEAFF. As DNA, the CDR3 is TGTGCCAGCAGCCCCGGCCGGCCAGGGGGTTTGAACACTGAAGCTTTCTTT.

This sequence joins TRBV4-3 and TRBJ2-5; the match to TRBD1 covers 12 bases. The V and J ends lost 4 bases and 5 bases, in that order; junction bases with no gene match: 2. CDR3 length: 14 residues. Per the germline V gene, CDR1 is LGHNA and CDR2 is YSLEER. CDR3: CASSPGQGAETQYF. The CDR3 coding sequence is TGCGCCAGCAGCCCGGGACAGGGGGCGGAGACCCAGTACTTC.

There are a few counts of this clone. The chain uses TRBV14 and TRBJ2-3, with TRBD1 matching over 8 bases. Per germline, CDR1 SGHDN and CDR2 FVKESK. The V gene end was trimmed by 0 bases and the J gene end by 5 bases; junction bases not matched to a gene: 16. The CDR3 extends over 19 amino acids. The CDR3 DNA follows: TGTGCCAGCAGCCAAGATCGAAGTAGGGACAGGTTGTCCGGAGATACGCAGTATTTT. Protein sequence: CASSQDRSRDRLSGDTQYF. The entire variable domain, with the rest obtained from reference TRBV14 and TRBJ2-3, is as follows: EAGVTQFPSHSVIEKGQTVTLRCDPISGHDNLYWYRRVMGKEIKFLLHFVKESKQDESGMPNNRFLAERTGGTYSTLKVQPAELEDSGVYFCASSQDRSRDRLSGDTQYFGPGTRLTVL.

The chain is built from TRBV19 and TRBJ2-4, with D possibly being TRBD1 (5 bases). Germline V gene lookup returns CDR1 LNHDA and CDR2 SQIVND (reference sequence). CDR3 length: 17 residues. With 5 bases removed from V and 2 bases from J, the gap between germline ends came to 19 bases. CDR3 sequence reads: CASSSPQGQSSKNIQYF. The CDR3 nucleotides are TGTGCCAGTAGTTCCCCCCAGGGTCAATCTTCCAAAAACATTCAGTACTTC.

The chain is built from TRBV5-1 and TRBJ1-1; 10 positions agree with TRBD1. CDR3 length: 15 amino acids. V shed 4 bases, J shed 3 bases, and the junction held 6 bases outside the gene matches. The germline CDR1 and CDR2 sequences are SGHRS and YFSETQ. CDR3: CASSRGDRGDTEAFF. CDR3 sequence (DNA): TGCGCCAGCAGCCGGGGGGACAGGGGTGACACTGAAGCTTTCTTT.

This chain joins TRBV5-1 and TRBJ2-5; TRBD2 might be the D (6 bases). V was shortened by 1 base and J by 4 bases, with 14 bases between the two germline ends. The CDR3 spans 15 residues. Germline V gene lookup returns CDR1 SGHRS and CDR2 YFSETQ. This CDR3 is CASSLTPTSRETQYF. The CDR3 DNA follows: TGCGCCAGCAGCTTGACACCTACTAGCAGAGAGACCCAGTACTTC.

The chain links TRBV2 to TRBJ2-3; 9 positions match TRBD1. The CDR3 is made up of 14 amino acids. With 7 bases clipped from V and 2 bases from J, the junction kept 4 bases outside the gene matches. Germline V CDR1 and CDR2: SNHLY, FYNNEI. Here the CDR3 reads CASTRDRATDTQYF. Here the CDR3 DNA reads TGTGCCAGCACCCGGGACAGGGCCACAGATACGCAGTATTTT.

This chain's CDR3 is CASRPGTNEKLFF. For the CDR3, the DNA is TGTGCCAGCCGCCCGGGGACTAATGAAAAACTGTTTTTT. The chain joins TRBV6-5 to TRBJ1-4; D is unresolved. Germline CDR1 MNHEY, CDR2 SVGAGI. V gave up 8 bases and J gave up 2 bases, with 9 bases separating them. CDR3 length equals 13 residues.

The chain carries TRBV30 and TRBJ2-3; 7 bases agree with TRBD2. Per germline, CDR1 GTSNPN and CDR2 SVGIG (reference sequence). V gave up 4 bases and J gave up 2 bases; unmatched junction bases: 6. This CDR3 has 14 residues. The CDR3 region is CAWKASGITDTQYF. The CDR3 nucleotides are TGTGCCTGGAAAGCTAGCGGTATCACAGATACGCAGTATTTT.

The rearrangement uses TRBV12-5 and TRBJ2-1; D is unresolved. Trimming removed 6 bases from V and 0 bases from J, with 15 bases in between. Germline V gives CDR1 LGHNT, CDR2 FRNRAP. There are 16 residues in the CDR3. CDR3 nucleotide sequence: TGTGCTAGTGGGTTGATCGCGTATAGCTCCTACAATGAGCAGTTCTTC. Protein sequence: CASGLIAYSSYNEQFF.

The gene calls are TRBV6-1 and TRBJ1-6; possibly TRBD1 for D (6 bases). The CDR3 spans 13 residues. Trimming took off 6 bases at V and 6 bases at J, with 9 bases between the two ends. The germline CDR1 and CDR2 sequences are MNHNS and SASEGT. CDR3 DNA: TGTGCCAGCAGAGGACAGCTTAATTCACCCCTCCACTTT. Encoded protein: CASRGQLNSPLHF.

The chain employs TRBV27 and TRBJ2-4; TRBD1 is a possible D gene (5 bases). The CDR3 is made up of 17 amino acids. The germline V gene encodes CDR1 MNHEY and CDR2 SMNVEV (reference sequence). The V and J ends lost 4 bases and 0 bases respectively, with 16 bases between them. CDR3: CASSSRSTVLAKNIQYF. The CDR3 DNA sequence: TGTGCCAGCAGTTCACGTTCGACAGTACTAGCCAAAAACATTCAGTACTTC.

The chain uses TRBV2 and TRBJ1-1; D not resolved. The CDR3 sequence is 14 residues long. CDR1 and CDR2 (germline): SNHLY, FYNNEI. Between the trimmed V and J ends, which lost 3 bases and 1 base, there was a span of 9 bases. CDR3 in amino acids: CASSDTLKNTEAFF. DNA for the CDR3: TGTGCCAGCAGTGATACACTGAAGAACACTGAAGCTTTCTTT.

V usage is TRBV29-1 and J usage is TRBJ2-5, with D possibly matching TRBD2 (6 bases). Germline V gene sequence: CDR1 SQVTM, CDR2 ANQGSEA. The CDR3 length is 15 residues. Between the trimmed V and J ends, which lost 1 base and 7 bases, there was a span of 19 bases. CDR3 sequence: CSVEGIGGGEWTQYF. Written as DNA, the CDR3 is TGCAGCGTTGAAGGAATCGGGGGAGGCGAGTGGACCCAGTACTTC. The variable domain in full, completed from reference TRBV29-1 and TRBJ2-5, reads SAVISQKPSRDICQRGTSLTIQCQVDSQVTMMFWYRQQPGQSLTLIATANQGSEATYESGFVIDKFPISRPNLTFSTLTVSNMSPEDSSIYLCSVEGIGGGEWTQYFGPGTRLLVL.

This clone was observed a single time. V is TRBV11-3 and J is TRBJ2-3; possible D gene TRBD1, 6 bases. Germline CDR1 is SGHNT and CDR2 is YENEEA. The germline V and J ends were trimmed by 7 bases and 3 bases, with 8 bases remaining between them. The length of the CDR3 is 12 residues. In nucleotides, the CDR3 is TGTGCCAGCAAGGGGGATACAGATACGCAGTATTTT. It encodes CASKGDTDTQYF.

The CDR3 nucleotides read TGTGCCAGCTCACGTGGTGGCACTTACAATGAGCAGTTCTTC. It is translated as CASSRGGTYNEQFF. The J gene is TRBJ2-1, the V gene TRBV18, with D uncertain. The V end lost 4 bases, the J end lost 4 bases, and 11 bases lay between the germline ends. This CDR3 region has 14 residues. Germline loops: CDR1 KGHSH, CDR2 LQKENI.

This clone was detected only once. CDR3 nucleotides: TGCGCCAGCAGCTTGAGCACAGGGCCAAATGAAAAACTGTTTTTT. Translating gives CASSLSTGPNEKLFF. The rearrangement links TRBV5-1 to TRBJ1-4, with a weak D call TRBD1 (6 bases). The CDR3 is made up of 15 amino acids. CDR1 and CDR2 (germline): SGHRS, YFSETQ. V shed 1 base and J shed 5 bases, with 12 bases lying between them.